The rows below give T cell receptor beta chains drawn from one sample of a study of Ad26.COV2.S vaccination and SARS-CoV-2 variants. Clones were read by immunoSEQ multiplex PCR, and TCRdb kept only the in-frame ones, dropping some. The table records approximately 400,000 clones, 70% to 90% of them present only once. The sequencing here drew on peripheral blood, taken in a trial of Ad26.COV2.S vaccine versus placebo. These receptors all come from a person between 18 and 65 years old who received the Ad26.COV2.S COVID-19 vaccine or a placebo. CDR3s leave out the opening cysteine and the closing phenylalanine or tryptophan. D genes are given only for firm matches.

cdr3_aa,j_call,v_call,d_call
SVGRDTFSYEQY,TRBJ2-7,TRBV29-1,-
ATSIGDREGSGELF,TRBJ2-2,TRBV15,TRBD1
ASSYGGAGGANVLT,TRBJ2-6,TRBV6-5,-
ASRPGQKETQY,TRBJ2-5,TRBV12-1,-
ASSPPWGKGTDTQY,TRBJ2-3,TRBV18,-
ASSRKLGSTDTQY,TRBJ2-3,TRBV3-1/TRBV3-2,-
ASSAASGVTDTQY,TRBJ2-3,TRBV9,TRBD2
ASSDSDQPQH,TRBJ1-5,TRBV2,-
SVLTGSNSPLH,TRBJ1-6,TRBV29-1,-
ASSNGGFVSVETQY,TRBJ2-5,TRBV25-1,-
SATGGWAMNTEAF,TRBJ1-1,TRBV29-1,TRBD1